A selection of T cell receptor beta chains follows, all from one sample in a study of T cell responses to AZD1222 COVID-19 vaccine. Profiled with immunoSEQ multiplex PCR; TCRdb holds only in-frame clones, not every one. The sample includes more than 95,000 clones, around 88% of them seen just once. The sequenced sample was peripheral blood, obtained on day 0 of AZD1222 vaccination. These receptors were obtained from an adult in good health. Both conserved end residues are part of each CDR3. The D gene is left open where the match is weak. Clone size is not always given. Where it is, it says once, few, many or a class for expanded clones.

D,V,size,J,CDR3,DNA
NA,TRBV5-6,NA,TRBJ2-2,CASSSTRELFF,TGTGCCAGCAGCTCTACCCGGGAGCTGTTTTTT
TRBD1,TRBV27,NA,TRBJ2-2,CASSLYFGTGGGKNTGELFF,TGTGCCAGCAGTTTATATTTCGGGACAGGGGGCGGGAAAAACACCGGGGAGCTGTTTTTT
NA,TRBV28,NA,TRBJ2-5,CASSLLGQGQETQYF,TGTGCCAGCAGTTTACTTGGTCAGGGCCAAGAGACCCAGTACTTC
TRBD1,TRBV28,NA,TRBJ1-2,CASRGTGVGYTF,TGTGCCAGCAGGGGGACAGGGGTTGGCTACACCTTC
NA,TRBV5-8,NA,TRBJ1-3,CASSLESGGNTIYF,TGTGCCAGCAGCTTGGAGTCGGGGGGAAACACCATATATTTT
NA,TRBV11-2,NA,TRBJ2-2,CASSHGTVPAGELFF,TGTGCCAGCAGCCATGGGACTGTTCCGGCCGGGGAGCTGTTTTTT
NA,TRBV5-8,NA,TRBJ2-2,CASSFYRGGSTGELFF,TGTGCCAGCAGCTTTTACCGGGGTGGGAGCACCGGGGAGCTGTTTTTT
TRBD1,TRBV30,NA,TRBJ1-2,CAWSVQTGSYGYTF,TGTGCCTGGAGTGTCCAGACAGGGAGCTATGGCTACACCTTC
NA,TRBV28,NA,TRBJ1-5,CASRSTGTSNQPQHF,TGTGCCAGCAGATCTACAGGGACGAGCAATCAGCCCCAGCATTTT
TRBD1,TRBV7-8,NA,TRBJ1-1,CASSETRTGGYTEAFF,TGTGCCAGCAGCGAAACCCGGACAGGGGGTTACACTGAAGCTTTCTTT
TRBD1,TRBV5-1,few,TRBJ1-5,CASSVTGGSNQPQHF,TGCGCCAGCAGCGTGACAGGGGGCAGCAATCAGCCCCAGCATTTT
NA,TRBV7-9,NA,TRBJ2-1,CASSFGGLGNEQFF,TGTGCCAGCAGCTTTGGGGGCCTGGGTAATGAGCAGTTCTTC
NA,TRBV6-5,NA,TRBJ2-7,CASWKGPNSYEQYF,TGTGCCAGCTGGAAGGGGCCTAACTCCTACGAGCAGTACTTC
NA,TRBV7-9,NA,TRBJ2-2,CAGGSGELFF,TGTGCCGGGGGATCCGGGGAGCTGTTTTTT
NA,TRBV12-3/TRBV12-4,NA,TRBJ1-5,CASSRQRNQPQHF,TGTGCCAGCAGCCGACAGAGAAATCAGCCCCAGCATTTT
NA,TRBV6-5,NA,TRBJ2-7,CSTRGWDGKTYEQYF,TGTTCGACACGAGGGTGGGACGGGAAAACCTACGAGCAGTACTTC
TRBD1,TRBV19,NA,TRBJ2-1,CASQTGTGGRDEQFF,TGTGCCAGCCAAACCGGGACAGGGGGAAGGGATGAGCAGTTCTTC
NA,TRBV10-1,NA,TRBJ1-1,CASSDRTAFRRPNTEAFF,TGCGCCAGCAGTGACAGGACCGCGTTCCGGCGCCCGAACACTGAAGCTTTCTTT
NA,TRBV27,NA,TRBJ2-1,CASTLGGPGGEQFF,TGTGCCAGCACCCTCGGGGGGCCGGGGGGTGAGCAGTTCTTC
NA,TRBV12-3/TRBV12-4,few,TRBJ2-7,CASSAMAAMQYF,TGTGCCAGCTCCGCGATGGCGGCCATGCAGTACTTC
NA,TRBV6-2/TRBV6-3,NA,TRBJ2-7,CASSYDSSYEQYF,TGTGCCAGCAGTTACGACAGCTCCTACGAGCAGTACTTC
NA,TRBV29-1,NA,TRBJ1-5,CSAIQGINQPQHF,TGCAGCGCTATCCAGGGGATCAATCAGCCCCAGCATTTT